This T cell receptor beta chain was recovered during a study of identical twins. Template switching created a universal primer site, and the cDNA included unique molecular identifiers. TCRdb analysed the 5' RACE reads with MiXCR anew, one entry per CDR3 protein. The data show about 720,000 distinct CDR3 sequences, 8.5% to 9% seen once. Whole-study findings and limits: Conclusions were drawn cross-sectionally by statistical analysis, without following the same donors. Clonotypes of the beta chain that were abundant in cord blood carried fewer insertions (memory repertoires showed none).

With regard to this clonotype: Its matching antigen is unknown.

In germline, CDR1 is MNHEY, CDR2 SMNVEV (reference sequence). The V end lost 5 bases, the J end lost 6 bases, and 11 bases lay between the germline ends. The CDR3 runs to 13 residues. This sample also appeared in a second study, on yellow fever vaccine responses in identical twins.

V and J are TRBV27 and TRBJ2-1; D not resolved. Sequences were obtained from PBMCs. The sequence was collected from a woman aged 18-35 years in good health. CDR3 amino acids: CASSLSQFNEQFF. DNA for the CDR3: TGTGCCAGCAGTCTCAGTCAGTTCAATGAGCAGTTCTTC.